Presented here are 2 T cell receptor beta chains from one specimen sequenced in a study of tissue T cells after allogeneic stem cell transplantation. The time point is: mouse harvest day 14 after allogeneic transplant. Mouse grafts combined 10^7 T-cell-depleted bone marrow cells with 10^6 splenic CD5+ T cells. TCRdb keeps only in-frame clones here, not all; method: immunoSEQ multiplex PCR. The sample carries around 3,000 clones, 43% recorded once. The sample consisted of gut tissue. The receptor set was obtained from a female BALB/c mouse given C57BL/6 T cells with graft-versus-host disease after an allogeneic hematopoietic cell transplant.

A note on this clone: The germline and genes are mouse ones. Read coverage stops 1 residue before the CDR3 terminus; the germline J gene supplies the remainder. This rearrangement joins TRBV2 to TRBJ2-5; TRBD1 might be the D (6 bases). Trimming pared 4 bases from V and 1 base from J, leaving 9 bases between. This CDR3 has 14 amino acids. The germline CDR1 and CDR2 sequences are LGHNA and YSYQKL. CDR3 bases read: TGTGCCAGCAGCCCCGGACAGTACCAAGACACCCAGTAC. It is translated as CASSPGQYQDTQY. The complete CDR3 protein is CASSPGQYQDTQYF.

This clone was counted once. The junction differs from germline at one of its ends, possibly a read error. The genes are named according to mouse. The read is 1 residue too short to cover the CDR3 end, so that end is filled in from the germline J gene. This chain links TRBV26 with TRBJ1-4, with TRBD1 matching 10 bases. The germline V gene has CDR1 KGHPV and CDR2 FQNQEV (reference sequence). The CDR3 covers 14 residues. This chain's CDR3 is CTSSRTGGNERLFF. The sequenced part of the CDR3 DNA is TGTACCAGCAGTCGGACAGGGGGGAACGAAAGATTATTT.